The source of this T cell receptor beta chain is a study of graft-versus-host responses after intestinal transplantation. Lymphocytes (intraepithelial and lamina propria) were released by processing the graft tissue. Data came from immunoSEQ multiplex PCR; TCRdb stores just in-frame clones and leaves some out. The data contain about 18,000 clones, less than 85% of them singletons. Notes on this clone: Other DNA sequences in this specimen translate into the identical CDR3.

Germline CDR1 reads MGHRA; CDR2 reads YSYEKL. The CDR3 has 13 residues. V dropped 3 bases and J dropped 2 bases, with 4 bases sitting between them. This TCR derives from a human patient who received an intestinal transplant, so some T cells may come from the graft donor. The specimen comprised ileum tissue, sampled 17 days after transplant. The chain links TRBV4-1 to TRBJ2-2; D is unresolved. The CDR3 here is CASSHSNTGELFF. The CDR3 nucleotides read TGCGCCAGCAGCCATTCTAACACCGGGGAGCTGTTTTTT.